Presented here are 31 T cell receptor beta chains from one specimen sequenced in a study of T cells in Graves' hyperthyroidism and ophthalmopathy. RNA transcripts provided the source from which TCR beta CDR3 regions were amplified. The HTBI primer set drove a first-round RT-PCR of the TCR CDR3. TCRdb itself ran the multiplex PCR reads through MiXCR, one entry per CDR3 protein. The table has 730,000 or so distinct CDR3 sequences, roughly 20% seen once; the top ten hold over 15%. The specimen sequenced was blood. All receptors derive from a woman in her forties or fifties with Graves' hyperthyroidism that later progressed to Graves' ophthalmopathy.

This clonotype was found many times. J is TRBJ1-6 and V is TRBV27; TRBD1 is a possible D gene (5 bases). CDR1 and CDR2 (germline): MNHEY, SMNVEV (reference sequence). Trimming removed 5 bases from V and 6 bases from J, with 11 bases in between. The CDR3 is 14 residues long. CDR3 DNA: TGTGCCAGCAGTCCCGGGACGGGTAATTCACCCCTCCACTTT. Protein product: CASSPGTGNSPLHF.

This clonotype was recorded many times. This chain joins TRBV27 and TRBJ2-1; TRBD1 matches at 9 bases. The CDR3 sequence is 15 residues long. The junction had 5 bases not matched to a gene; V was cut back by 5 bases and J by 3 bases. Germline lookup yields CDR1 MNHEY and CDR2 SMNVEV (reference sequence). CDR3 sequence: CASSPGTGYYNEQFF. The CDR3 region has the DNA TGTGCCAGCAGTCCTGGGACAGGGTACTACAATGAGCAGTTCTTC.

This clonotype occurred many times. This chain joins TRBV30 and TRBJ2-7, with TRBD1 matching 10 bases. V lost 3 bases to trimming and J lost 6 bases; unmatched junction nucleotides: 11. The germline CDR1 and CDR2 sequences are GTSNPN and SVGIG (reference sequence). The CDR3 spans 15 residues. CDR3 in amino acids: CAWRATGTGVGEQYF. CDR3 nucleotides: TGTGCCTGGAGGGCCACCGGGACAGGGGTAGGCGAGCAGTACTTC.

The table lists this clonotype with a count of one. The chain couples TRBV29-1 to TRBJ1-1; weak D call: TRBD1 (6 bases). This CDR3 has 13 amino acids. In germline, CDR1 is SQVTM, CDR2 ANQGSEA. V dropped 7 bases and J dropped 5 bases, with 17 bases sitting between them. CDR3: CSADLQGWTEAFF. The CDR3 nucleotides are TGCAGCGCCGATCTACAGGGTTGGACTGAAGCTTTCTTT. The whole variable domain, remainder taken from reference TRBV29-1 and TRBJ1-1, is SAVISQKPSRDICQRGTSLTIQCQVDSQVTMMFWYRQQPGQSLTLIATANQGSEATYESGFVIDKFPISRPNLTFSTLTVSNMSPEDSSIYLCSADLQGWTEAFFGQGTRLTVV.

This clonotype was counted many times. CDR3 nucleotides: TGTGCCAGCAGCTTCTCGACTAGCGCGCTCTACGAGCAGTACTTC. It translates to CASSFSTSALYEQYF. This chain connects TRBV11-2 to TRBJ2-7, with TRBD2 matching 8 bases. Trimming took 3 bases from V and 3 from J; bases not matched to a gene: 7. The CDR3 is made up of 15 amino acids. CDR1 SGHAT and CDR2 FQNNGV come from the germline V gene.

This clonotype was recorded a few times. The V and J genes are TRBV29-1 and TRBJ1-1, with D maybe TRBD1 (6 bases). Trimming stripped 2 bases from V and 4 bases from J, with 23 bases between. Germline V lookup: CDR1 SQVTM, CDR2 ANQGSEA. This CDR3 has 17 residues. Here the CDR3 DNA reads TGCAGCGTTGAAACGGGGGGGGCCCGGAGGGGAGGCACTGAAGCTTTCTTT. Translated, it gives CSVETGGARRGGTEAFF.

This clonotype has a count of ten or more. The chain recombines TRBV12-3 or TRBV12-4 with TRBJ2-2; D gene uncertain. V was shortened by 7 bases and J by 0 bases, with 21 bases between the two germline ends. The CDR3 sequence is 18 residues long. The chain's CDR3 is CASTNLFYTSPNTGELFF. In DNA form, the CDR3 reads TGTGCCAGCACCAACCTATTCTACACCTCACCGAACACCGGGGAGCTGTTTTTT.

The chain employs TRBV5-1 and TRBJ2-5; 7 bases align to TRBD1. CDR1 and CDR2 from the germline V gene are SGHRS and YFSETQ. V trimming: 5 bases; J trimming: 5 bases; junction bases outside the gene matches: 6. The CDR3 sequence is 13 residues long. The DNA for the CDR3 is TGCGCCAGCAGTATAGAACAGGGGGAGACCCAGTACTTC. Its translation is CASSIEQGETQYF.

This clonotype appeared many times. This chain uses TRBV6-1 with TRBJ1-6, with 7 positions matching TRBD1. The CDR3 consists of 14 residues. V gave up 6 bases and J gave up 10 bases; unmatched junction bases: 9. Germline V CDR1 and CDR2: MNHNS, SASEGT. The CDR3 sequence: CASRDGTATSPLHF. The CDR3 DNA reads TGTGCCAGCAGAGATGGGACAGCAACCTCACCCCTCCACTTT.

In its sample, this clonotype was seen a few times. Possible read error: a much larger clone is one base away. The rearrangement links TRBV2 to TRBJ1-1, with 7 bases lining up with TRBD1. The J segment lost 3 bases and the V segment lost 6 bases, leaving 7 bases of the junction unmatched. The CDR3 covers 14 residues. The germline CDR1 and CDR2 sequences are SNHLY and FYNNEI. This CDR3 reads CASRRITGDTEAFF. In DNA form, the CDR3 reads TGTGCCAGCAGGCGGATTACAGGGGACACTGAAGCTTTCTTT.

The rearrangement uses TRBV6-2 or TRBV6-3 and TRBJ2-3; 7 nucleotides align to TRBD2. CDR3 length equals 15 residues. Germline assignment: CDR1 MNHEY and CDR2 SVGEGT. Trimming at V came to 2 bases and at J to 5 bases, leaving 7 bases not matched to a gene. CDR3 protein: CASSYRDYPGDTQYF. CDR3 nucleotide sequence: TGTGCCAGCAGTTACAGGGACTACCCCGGAGATACGCAGTATTTT.

This clonotype has more than one count but fewer than ten. The V gene is TRBV20-1, the J gene TRBJ2-7; the D gene is possibly TRBD1 (5 bases). Germline CDR1 reads DFQATT; CDR2 reads SNEGSKA (reference sequence). Trimming took off 5 bases at V and 4 bases at J, with 15 bases between the two ends. This CDR3 is 13 amino acids long. The CDR3 is CSAVKGAFYEQYF. CDR3 coding DNA: TGCAGTGCTGTTAAAGGGGCCTTTTACGAGCAGTACTTC.

The sample holds many counts of this clonotype. The genes are TRBV11-2 and TRBJ1-1, with TRBD1 identical over 7 bases. From germline, CDR1 is SGHAT and CDR2 FQNNGV. Trimming at V came to 1 base and at J to 7 bases, leaving 3 bases not matched to a gene. This CDR3 region has 13 residues. CDR3 sequence reads: CASSLVRQGEAFF. The CDR3 nucleotides read TGTGCCAGCAGCTTAGTAAGACAGGGTGAAGCTTTCTTT.

The chain employs TRBV5-1 and TRBJ1-1, with D uncertain. The CDR3 is 13 amino acids. V lost 4 bases and J 1 base, leaving 8 bases between the germline ends. The germline V gene encodes CDR1 SGHRS and CDR2 YFSETQ. The CDR3 DNA reads TGCGCCAGCAGCCCTATCCAGAACACTGAAGCTTTCTTT. It codes for CASSPIQNTEAFF.

The chain uses TRBV28 and TRBJ1-1; D remains ambiguous. Germline V lookup: CDR1 MDHEN, CDR2 SYDVKM. The V gene lost 7 bases and the J gene lost 4 bases, with 16 bases spanning the gap. This CDR3 contains 14 residues. In nucleotides, the CDR3 is TGTGCCAGCACAGCTCCGCCAATGAGCACTGAAGCTTTCTTT. It is translated as CASTAPPMSTEAFF.

V gene TRBV5-8 combines with J gene TRBJ2-3; 9 nucleotides agree with TRBD2. The CDR3 runs to 16 residues. The V and J ends lost 5 bases and 6 bases, in that order; junction bases with no gene match: 13. The V gene's germline CDR1 is SGHTS and CDR2 YDEGEE. The DNA for the CDR3 is TGTGCCAGCAGGACACTGACTAGCGGACCTAGGGATACGCAGTATTTT. Amino acids: CASRTLTSGPRDTQYF.

This clonotype came up many times. The chain recombines TRBV28 with TRBJ1-1; TRBD1 agrees at 9 bases. V lost 10 bases to trimming and J lost 11 bases; unmatched junction nucleotides: 14. CDR3 length: 13 residues. From germline, CDR1 is MDHEN and CDR2 SYDVKM. CDR3 sequence (DNA): TGTGCCACTCGGGACAGGGCACGTTTCGTGGCTTTCTTT. Amino acids: CATRDRARFVAFF.

This clonotype has at least ten counts. The chain carries TRBV7-9 and TRBJ2-7; the D is unclear. The CDR3 has 12 amino acids. Deletions cut 2 bases from V and 4 bases from J, with 6 bases between. The germline CDR1 and CDR2 sequences are SEHNR and FQNEAQ (reference sequence). The CDR3 DNA sequence: TGTGCCAGCAGCTTATCGGTTTACGAGCAGTACTTC. Protein: CASSLSVYEQYF. Together with reference TRBV7-9 and TRBJ2-7, the CDR3 gives the full variable domain: DTGVSQNPRHKITKRGQNVTFRCDPISEHNRLYWYRQTLGQGPEFLTYFQNEAQLEKSRLLSDRFSAERPKGSFSTLEIQRTEQGDSAMYLCASSLSVYEQYFGPGTRLTVT.

Many counts were recorded for this clonotype. The chain has TRBV6-5 and TRBJ1-2; D gene ambiguous. Per the germline V gene, CDR1 is MNHEY and CDR2 is SVGAGI. With 2 bases removed from V and 4 bases from J, the gap between germline ends came to 17 bases. The CDR3 has 16 amino acids. The CDR3 spells CASSYLGTDYSYGYTF. CDR3 DNA sequence: TGTGCCAGCAGTTACCTAGGAACAGACTATAGCTATGGCTACACCTTC.

There are a few counts of this clonotype. This chain connects TRBV7-9 to TRBJ1-4; D ambiguous. The CDR3 covers 15 residues. Germline lookup yields CDR1 SEHNR and CDR2 FQNEAQ (reference sequence). Trimming cost V 5 bases and J 6 bases, with 16 bases left between them. CDR3 sequence (DNA): TGTGCCAGCAGCCCCCTTTTGGGGTTAGATGAAAAACTGTTTTTT. It is translated as CASSPLLGLDEKLFF.

This clonotype was observed many times. This rearrangement joins TRBV20-1 to TRBJ2-1, with a tentative D call TRBD2 (6 bases). This CDR3 region has 16 residues. Trimming took off 4 bases at V and 4 bases at J, with 20 bases between the two ends. The V gene's germline CDR1 is DFQATT and CDR2 SNEGSKA (reference sequence). The CDR3 loop is CSATAPTGTAYNEQFF. For the CDR3, the DNA is TGCAGTGCTACAGCCCCCACCGGGACTGCATACAATGAGCAGTTCTTC.

To note about this clonotype: With a much larger clone just one base away, this may be a read error. The J gene is TRBJ2-3, the V gene TRBV18; 9 nucleotides align to TRBD1. The germline V gene encodes CDR1 KGHSH and CDR2 LQKENI. This CDR3 comprises 16 residues. The CDR3 sequence is CASSTLDRGGTDTRYF. CDR3 nucleotide sequence: TGTGCCAGCTCAACCTTGGACAGGGGCGGCACAGATACGCGGTATTTT.

This clonotype was detected ten times or more. This chain uses TRBV20-1 with TRBJ2-7; D assignment may be TRBD1 or TRBD2 (6 bases each). This CDR3 region has 13 residues. The germline CDR1 and CDR2 sequences are DFQATT and SNEGSKA (reference sequence). V lost 8 bases and J lost 0, with 14 bases in between. For the CDR3, the DNA is TGCAGTCCCGGAGGGGGGAGCTCCTACGAGCAGTACTTC. It codes for CSPGGGSSYEQYF.

The V and J genes are TRBV12-3 or TRBV12-4 and TRBJ1-2, with D possibly matching TRBD1 (5 bases). V was shortened by 3 bases and J by 4 bases, with 12 bases between the two germline ends. There are 14 residues in the CDR3. CDR3 loop: CASSLVRDPYGYTF. The CDR3 region has the DNA TGTGCCAGCAGTTTGGTTAGGGACCCCTATGGCTACACCTTC.

The chain is built from TRBV5-6 and TRBJ1-6; TRBD1 matches 8 bases. The length of the CDR3 is 14 residues. J gave up 7 bases and V 5 bases, and 5 bases lay outside the gene matches. The V gene's germline CDR1 is SGHDT and CDR2 YYEEEE. This chain's CDR3 is CASSYDRGNSPLHF. Here the CDR3 DNA reads TGTGCCAGCAGTTATGACAGGGGCAATTCACCCCTCCACTTT.

This clonotype was seen at least ten times. The junction departs from the called germline gene at one end, perhaps through a read error. The V call is TRBV7-2, the J call TRBJ1-1; 9 positions agree with TRBD1. CDR1 is SGHTA and CDR2 is FQGNSA in the germline V gene. CDR3 length: 14 amino acids. The CDR3 loop reads CASSLRNGRQGEIF. CDR3 nucleotide sequence: TGTGCCAGCAGCTTACGGAACGGACGACAGGGGGAAATCTTT.

About this clonotype: The CDR3 end shows no conserved phenylalanine or tryptophan, and so a read error is likely. The genes are TRBV5-1 and TRBJ2-6; D is ambiguous. CDR3 length equals 14 residues. V lost 1 base and J lost 4, with 6 bases in between. CDR1 and CDR2 (germline): SGHRS, YFSETQ. DNA for the CDR3: TGCGCCAGCAGCTTGAAAGTCGGGGCCAACGTCCTGACTCTC. Its protein product is CASSLKVGANVLTL.

This clonotype appeared a few times. This chain uses TRBV2 with TRBJ1-5; no clear D gene. The CDR3 sequence is 14 residues long. Germline CDR1 SNHLY, CDR2 FYNNEI. V shed 7 bases and J shed 1 base, with 11 bases lying between them. Written as DNA, the CDR3 is TGTGCCAGCAAGGGCAGTGGGAGCAATCAGCCCCAGCATTTT. Translation gives CASKGSGSNQPQHF.

This clonotype was recorded at least ten times. The chain uses TRBV20-1 and TRBJ2-5; D could derive from TRBD1 or TRBD2 (5 bases each). The V gene lost 4 bases and the J gene lost 1 base, with 16 bases spanning the gap. The CDR3 length is 15 residues. The germline V gene encodes CDR1 DFQATT and CDR2 SNEGSKA (reference sequence). CDR3 loop: CSANSGSGAQETQYF. The CDR3 nucleotides are TGCAGTGCTAACTCGGGGTCTGGGGCCCAAGAGACCCAGTACTTC.

Note on this clonotype: A single base separates this from a much larger clone, so it may be a read error. The chain employs TRBV7-3 and TRBJ2-2; perhaps TRBD1 as D (6 bases). This CDR3 is 14 amino acids long. V was cut by 8 bases and J by 9 bases, with 19 bases left in between. In germline, CDR1 is SGHTA, CDR2 FQGTGA. Written as DNA, the CDR3 is TGTGCCAGCCGTAGCACCGGGACATCCAGGGAGCTGTTTTTT. Its protein is CASRSTGTSRELFF.

Concerning this clonotype itself: A clone one base away is much larger, so this may be a read error. CDR3: CASGLDQAFGDQPQHF. Here the CDR3 DNA reads TGTGCCAGCGGTTTAGACCAGGCGTTTGGTGATCAGCCCCAGCATTTT. The chain couples TRBV12-3 or TRBV12-4 to TRBJ1-5; the D is unclear. The CDR3 contains 16 residues.